These T cell receptor beta chains were read from a single sample in a study of CD8+CD57+ T cells in acquired aplastic anemia. One entry per CDR3 protein, called by TCRdb with MiXCR from the reads. The sample shows approximately 180,000 distinct CDR3 sequences, less than 65% of them seen only once. Sequenced sample: sorted CD4+, CD8+, or CD8+CD57+ T cells (not recorded which) from PBMCs. Receptor source: a human donor with aplastic anemia. Both conserved end residues are part of each CDR3. The D gene is left open where the match is weak. A row's size may be missing; if present it is once, few, many or a size class.

j_call: TRBJ2-7; v_call: TRBV7-3; clone_size: NA; d_call: TRBD1; cdr3_aa: CASSLSRQGLCNEQYF; cdr3_nt: TGTGCCAGCAGCTTATCCCGACAGGGGCTCTGCAACGAGCAGTACTTC
j_call: TRBJ1-4; v_call: TRBV9; clone_size: many; d_call: NA; cdr3_aa: CASSVGPVEKLFF; cdr3_nt: TGTGCCAGCAGCGTTGGCCCCGTGGAAAAACTGTTTTTT
j_call: TRBJ2-7; v_call: TRBV9; clone_size: NA; d_call: TRBD1; cdr3_aa: CASSPGTGGHEQYF; cdr3_nt: TGTGCCAGCAGCCCAGGGACAGGGGGGCACGAGCAGTACTTC
j_call: TRBJ2-7; v_call: TRBV7-9; clone_size: NA; d_call: NA; cdr3_aa: CASSLRQGSYEQYF; cdr3_nt: TGTGCCAGTAGCTTGCGGCAGGGATCCTACGAGCAGTACTTC
j_call: TRBJ2-3; v_call: TRBV5-1; clone_size: NA; d_call: TRBD1; cdr3_aa: CASSQLMTGEDTQYF; cdr3_nt: TGCGCCAGCAGCCAACTCATGACAGGGGAGGATACGCAGTATTTT
j_call: TRBJ2-7; v_call: TRBV25-1; clone_size: NA; d_call: TRBD1; cdr3_aa: CASSEGNRGLYEQYF; cdr3_nt: TGTGCCAGCAGTGAGGGGAACAGGGGGCTCTACGAGCAGTACTTC
j_call: TRBJ2-7; v_call: TRBV6-5; clone_size: many; d_call: TRBD2; cdr3_aa: CASSYRGEEQYF; cdr3_nt: TGTGCCAGCAGTTACCGGGGGGAGGAGCAGTACTTC
j_call: TRBJ1-2; v_call: TRBV9; clone_size: few; d_call: NA; cdr3_aa: CASRQGDGYTF; cdr3_nt: TGTGCCAGCAGACAGGGTGATGGCTACACCTTC
j_call: TRBJ2-7; v_call: TRBV20-1; clone_size: few; d_call: NA; cdr3_aa: CSARDPAFLWEQYF; cdr3_nt: TGCAGTGCTAGAGATCCGGCCTTTTTATGGGAGCAGTACTTC
j_call: TRBJ1-6; v_call: TRBV15; clone_size: NA; d_call: NA; cdr3_aa: CATSVRDDSCSPLHF; cdr3_nt: TGTGCCACCAGCGTGCGGGACGATAGTTGCTCACCCCTCCACTTT
j_call: TRBJ2-1; v_call: TRBV18; clone_size: NA; d_call: TRBD1; cdr3_aa: CASSPPPGGYNEQFF; cdr3_nt: TGTGCCAGCTCACCACCGCCAGGGGGCTACAATGAGCAGTTCTTC
j_call: TRBJ1-5; v_call: TRBV6-1; clone_size: few; d_call: TRBD1; cdr3_aa: CASSFRPGQEGYSNQPQHF; cdr3_nt: TGTGCCAGCAGTTTTCGACCGGGACAGGAGGGTTATAGCAATCAGCCCCAGCATTTT
j_call: TRBJ2-1; v_call: TRBV20-1; clone_size: once; d_call: NA; cdr3_aa: CSARPGHALNEQFF; cdr3_nt: TGCAGTGCTAGGCCGGGACACGCCCTCAATGAGCAGTTCTTC
j_call: TRBJ2-7; v_call: TRBV2; clone_size: NA; d_call: NA; cdr3_aa: CASGGGPYEQYF; cdr3_nt: TGTGCCAGCGGGGGGGGGCCCTACGAGCAGTACTTC
j_call: TRBJ2-2; v_call: TRBV9; clone_size: NA; d_call: NA; cdr3_aa: CASSVKGDHHGELFF; cdr3_nt: TGTGCCAGCAGCGTAAAAGGGGACCACCATGGGGAGCTGTTTTTT
j_call: TRBJ1-2; v_call: TRBV10-3; clone_size: NA; d_call: NA; cdr3_aa: CAIRIGTASENGYTF; cdr3_nt: TGTGCCATCAGAATCGGGACGGCGTCGGAAAATGGCTACACCTTC
j_call: TRBJ2-7; v_call: TRBV20-1; clone_size: NA; d_call: NA; cdr3_aa: CSARDPLASYEQYF; cdr3_nt: TGCAGTGCTAGAGATCCCCTAGCTTCCTACGAGCAGTACTTC
j_call: TRBJ2-2; v_call: TRBV7-9; clone_size: NA; d_call: NA; cdr3_aa: CASSATGLLKLFF; cdr3_nt: TGTGCCAGCAGCGCTACGGGACTCCTGAAGCTGTTTTTT
j_call: TRBJ1-6; v_call: TRBV9; clone_size: NA; d_call: NA; cdr3_aa: CASSVTEGNSPLHF; cdr3_nt: TGTGCCAGCAGCGTGACAGAGGGGAATTCACCCCTCCACTTT
j_call: TRBJ2-1; v_call: TRBV6-2/TRBV6-3; clone_size: NA; d_call: TRBD2; cdr3_aa: CASSVSGGDNEQFF; cdr3_nt: TGTGCCAGCAGTGTCAGCGGGGGGGACAATGAGCAGTTCTTC
j_call: TRBJ2-1; v_call: TRBV7-9; clone_size: NA; d_call: TRBD2; cdr3_aa: CASSSRGSGRVYNEQFF; cdr3_nt: TGTGCCAGCAGTTCCCGGGGGAGCGGGAGGGTCTACAATGAGCAGTTCTTC
j_call: TRBJ1-5; v_call: TRBV2; clone_size: NA; d_call: NA; cdr3_aa: CASTPSGVSSQHF; cdr3_nt: TGTGCCAGCACCCCGAGCGGGGTCTCGTCCCAGCATTTT
j_call: TRBJ1-2; v_call: TRBV19; clone_size: NA; d_call: NA; cdr3_aa: CASTLQAGGYTF; cdr3_nt: TGTGCCAGTACCCTTCAGGCTGGCGGCTACACCTTC
j_call: TRBJ2-3; v_call: TRBV24-1; clone_size: NA; d_call: NA; cdr3_aa: CATSVDTDTQYF; cdr3_nt: TGTGCCACCAGTGTCGACACAGATACGCAGTATTTT
j_call: TRBJ2-2; v_call: TRBV7-3; clone_size: NA; d_call: NA; cdr3_aa: CASSLYRGTNTGGLFF; cdr3_nt: TGTGCCAGCAGCTTATATCGGGGGACGAACACCGGGGGGCTGTTTTTT
j_call: TRBJ1-2; v_call: TRBV10-3; clone_size: NA; d_call: TRBD1; cdr3_aa: CATRQGNYGYTF; cdr3_nt: TGTGCCACCAGACAGGGAAACTATGGCTACACCTTC
j_call: TRBJ2-1; v_call: TRBV5-6; clone_size: NA; d_call: NA; cdr3_aa: CASSLLQDEQFF; cdr3_nt: TGTGCCAGCAGCTTACTTCAAGATGAGCAGTTCTTC
j_call: TRBJ1-1; v_call: TRBV15; clone_size: medium-sized; d_call: TRBD1; cdr3_aa: CATGSTRTGGRTEAFF; cdr3_nt: TGTGCCACCGGATCCACGCGGACAGGGGGGCGAACTGAAGCTTTCTTT
j_call: TRBJ2-7; v_call: TRBV24-1; clone_size: NA; d_call: NA; cdr3_aa: CATSEGGFYEQYF; cdr3_nt: TGTGCCACCAGTGAGGGTGGTTTCTACGAGCAGTACTTC
j_call: TRBJ2-1; v_call: TRBV2; clone_size: NA; d_call: NA; cdr3_aa: CASRSNERFF; cdr3_nt: TGTGCCAGCCGGTCCAATGAGCGGTTCTTC
j_call: TRBJ2-3; v_call: TRBV20-1; clone_size: NA; d_call: TRBD2; cdr3_aa: CSAGREGRTDTQYF; cdr3_nt: TGCAGTGCGGGGCGGGAGGGCCGGACAGATACGCAGTATTTT